This record covers a single T cell receptor (beta chain). In germline, CDR1 is SGHRS, CDR2 YFSETQ. V was cut by 4 bases and J by 9 bases, with 14 bases left in between. CDR3 length equals 13 residues. Treatment denoted: oral pan-JAK inhibitor, 5-10 mg twice daily. As the sequencing template, cDNA was produced by extracting RNA and reverse transcribing it. TCRdb keeps only in-frame clones here, not all; method: immunoSEQ multiplex PCR. The repertoire consists of over 150,000 clones, with 50% to 60% occurring once and the leading ten covering around 0.69%. The data stem from a study of CD8+ T cells in alopecia areata.

The receptor comes from a human donor with alopecia areata. The chain is built from TRBV5-1 and TRBJ2-1; D unresolved. The material was CD4+ T cells sorted from blood, obtained at week 4, from a patient treated with tofacitinib. The CDR3 sequence is CASSPGTGVEQFF. The CDR3 DNA is TGCGCCAGCAGCCCCGGAACTGGGGTTGAGCAGTTCTTC.